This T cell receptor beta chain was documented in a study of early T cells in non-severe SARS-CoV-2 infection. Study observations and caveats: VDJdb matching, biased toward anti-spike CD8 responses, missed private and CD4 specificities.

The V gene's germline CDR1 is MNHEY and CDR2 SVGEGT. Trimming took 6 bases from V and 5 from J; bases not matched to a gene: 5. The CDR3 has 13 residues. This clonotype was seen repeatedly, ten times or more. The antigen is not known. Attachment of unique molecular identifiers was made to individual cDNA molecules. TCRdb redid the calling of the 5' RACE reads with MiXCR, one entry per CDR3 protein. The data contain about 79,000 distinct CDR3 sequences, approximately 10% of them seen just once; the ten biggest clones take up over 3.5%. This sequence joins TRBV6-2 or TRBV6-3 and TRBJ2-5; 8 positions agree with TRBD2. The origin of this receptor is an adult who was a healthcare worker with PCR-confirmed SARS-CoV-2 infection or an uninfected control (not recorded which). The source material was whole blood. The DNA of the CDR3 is TGTGCCAGCAGCCACGGGGGGGTTGAGACCCAGTACTTC. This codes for CASSHGGVETQYF.